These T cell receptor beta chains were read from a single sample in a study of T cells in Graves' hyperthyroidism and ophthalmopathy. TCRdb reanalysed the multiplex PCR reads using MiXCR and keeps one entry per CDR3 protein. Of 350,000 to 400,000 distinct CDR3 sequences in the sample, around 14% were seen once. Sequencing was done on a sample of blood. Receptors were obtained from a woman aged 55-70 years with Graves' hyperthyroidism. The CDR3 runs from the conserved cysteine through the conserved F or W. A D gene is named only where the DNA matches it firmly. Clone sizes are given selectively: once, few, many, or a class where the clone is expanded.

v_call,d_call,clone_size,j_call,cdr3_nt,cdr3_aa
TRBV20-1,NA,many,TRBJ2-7,TGCAGTGCCCTGTGGGGGGCCTCCTACGAGCAGTACTTC,CSALWGASYEQYF
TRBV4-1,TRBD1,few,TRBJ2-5,TGCGCCAGCAGCTCCCGACAGGGGAATGCCCAAGAGACCCAGTACTTC,CASSSRQGNAQETQYF
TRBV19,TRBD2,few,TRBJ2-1,TGTGCCAGTAGTAGGACTAGCGGGGGCTCCTACAATGAGCAGTTCTTC,CASSRTSGGSYNEQFF
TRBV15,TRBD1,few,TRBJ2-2,TGTGCCACCAGCAGAAGGACAGGGGACACCGGGGAGCTGTTTTTT,CATSRRTGDTGELFF
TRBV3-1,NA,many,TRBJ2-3,TGTGCCAGCAGCCAAGTACCGACCACAGATACGCAGTATTTT,CASSQVPTTDTQYF
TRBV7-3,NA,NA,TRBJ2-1,TGTGCCAGCAGCGGTCCCGGCAGTGAGCAGTTCTTC,CASSGPGSEQFF
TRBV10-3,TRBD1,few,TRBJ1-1,TGTGCCATCAGCACAACGACAGGGGGGATGAACACTGAAGCTTTCTTT,CAISTTTGGMNTEAFF
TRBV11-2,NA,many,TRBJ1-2,TGTGCCAGCAGACACCCACCGGGGGGGCTGCGGGGCTACACCTTC,CASRHPPGGLRGYTF
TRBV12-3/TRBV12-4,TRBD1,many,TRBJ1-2,TGTGCCAGCAGGCGGACAGGGGGCGATGGCTACACCTTC,CASRRTGGDGYTF
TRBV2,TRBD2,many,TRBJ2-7,TGTGCCAGCAGTGACCGTCTAGCGGGAGTATACGAGCAGTACTTC,CASSDRLAGVYEQYF
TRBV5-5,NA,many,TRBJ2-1,TGTGCCAGCAGCTTGGACAGACCCTCCTACAATGAGCAGTTCTTC,CASSLDRPSYNEQFF
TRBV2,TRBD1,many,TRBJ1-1,TGTGCCAGCAGTACCGGACAGGGGGAAGCTTTCTTT,CASSTGQGEAFF
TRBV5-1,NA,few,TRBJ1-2,TGCGCCAGCAGCTTTTCGGCAGGGGACTATGGCTACACCTTC,CASSFSAGDYGYTF
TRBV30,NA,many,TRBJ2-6,TGTGCCTGGACTAGTTCTGGGGCCAACGTCCTGACTTTC,CAWTSSGANVLTF
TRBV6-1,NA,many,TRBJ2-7,TGTGCCAGCAGTGAAGCGCCTTGGTTGAGAAAGGAGCAGTACTTC,CASSEAPWLRKEQYF
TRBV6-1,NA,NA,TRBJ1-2,TGTGCCAGCAGTTCCCAGCGGGCAGGGGATAACTATGGCTACACCTTC,CASSSQRAGDNYGYTF
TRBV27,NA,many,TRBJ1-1,TGTGCCAGCAGTTTAAGGGGGTTCACTGAAGCTTTCTTT,CASSLRGFTEAFF